One and the same sample provided the 26 T cell receptor beta chains below, sequenced in a study of T cells expressing NK-cell markers. TCRdb reprocessed the 5' RACE reads and keeps a single row for each CDR3 protein, giving no DNA. This repertoire comprises about 390,000 distinct CDR3 sequences; its ten largest clones make up 9.5% to 12%. The sequencing sample was made of blood T cells: a sorted CD56 or NKG2C T cell subset, CD4+ or CD8+ T cells, or bulk PBMC T cells (not recorded which). The origin of the receptors is a woman aged 45 to 65 in good health.

The J gene is TRBJ2-3, the V gene TRBV27. Germline V gene lookup returns CDR1 MNHEY and CDR2 SMNVEV (reference sequence). The CDR3 is made up of 13 amino acids. The CDR3: CASRRADTDTQYF.

The chain uses TRBV20-1 and TRBJ2-7; TCRdb outputs TRBD1, but without DNA this stays unchecked. This CDR3 has 14 residues. Germline V gives CDR1 DFQATT, CDR2 SNEGSKA (reference sequence). CDR3: CSASASRKDYEQYF.

The chain recombines TRBV12-3 or TRBV12-4 with TRBJ2-5; TCRdb proposes TRBD1, but this gene call is untestable without DNA. This CDR3 is built from 15 residues. The CDR3 sequence: CASSRDRGRKETQYF.

The V call is TRBV12-3 or TRBV12-4, the J call TRBJ2-7; TCRdb reports TRBD1, a call that lacks DNA to check it against. The CDR3 loop spans 16 amino acids. The CDR3 region is CASSLSSGQGVFEQYF.

The chain combines TRBV2 with TRBJ1-5; there is no DNA to check the TCRdb D call of TRBD1. The CDR3 length is 16 residues. Germline lookup yields CDR1 SNHLY and CDR2 FYNNEI. CDR3 sequence: CASSAPGRDSNQPQHF. The variable domain in full, completed from reference TRBV2 and TRBJ1-5, reads EPEVTQTPSHQVTQMGQEVILRCVPISNHLYFYWYRQILGQKVEFLVSFYNNEISEKSEIFDDQFSVERPDGSNFTLKIRSTKLEDSAMYFCASSAPGRDSNQPQHFGDGTRLSIL.

This rearrangement joins TRBV4-1 to TRBJ2-7; TCRdb designates TRBD1, a call that cannot be tested without DNA. Germline V gene sequence: CDR1 MGHRA, CDR2 YSYEKL. The CDR3 is made up of 17 amino acids. The CDR3 spells CASSHVTGTGRSHEQYF.

This chain connects TRBV6-5 to TRBJ2-7. This CDR3 has 12 amino acids. CDR1 and CDR2 (germline): MNHEY, SVGAGI. The CDR3 loop reads CASGLGAYEQYF.

This sequence joins TRBV4-1 and TRBJ1-1; there is no DNA to check the TCRdb D call of TRBD1. Germline loops: CDR1 MGHRA, CDR2 YSYEKL. The CDR3 extends over 15 amino acids. CDR3 in amino acids: CASSLTEGGSTEAFF.

The CDR3 loop reads CASSLTILEEQYF. The chain joins TRBV7-3 to TRBJ2-7. CDR1 SGHTA and CDR2 FQGTGA come from the germline V gene. CDR3 length: 13 amino acids.

This chain connects TRBV2 to TRBJ2-5; checking the TCRdb D call of TRBD1 is not possible without DNA. CDR1 is SNHLY, CDR2 FYNNEI, per germline. CDR3 length equals 13 residues. This CDR3 reads CASSGSAQETQYF.

The genes are TRBV3-1 and TRBJ2-1; the D gene TCRdb calls, TRBD1, cannot be checked with no DNA. Germline V gene data show CDR1 as LGHDT and CDR2 as YNNKEL (reference sequence). This CDR3 is built from 20 residues. CDR3: CASSQDQLSGGQFIYNEQFF.

The genes are TRBV5-1 and TRBJ2-6; TCRdb's D gene call, TRBD1, goes unchecked for lack of DNA. The CDR3 runs to 17 residues. Germline V lookup: CDR1 SGHRS, CDR2 YFSETQ. Here the CDR3 reads CASSSRTGPTGANVLTF.

The rearrangement links TRBV5-1 to TRBJ2-2; the TRBD1 assignment by TCRdb is unverifiable without DNA. CDR1 and CDR2 from the germline V gene are SGHRS and YFSETQ. The CDR3 extends over 14 amino acids. The CDR3 protein is CATRFPGVTGELFF.

V usage is TRBV21-1 and J usage is TRBJ2-1; TCRdb picks TRBD2, but there is no DNA to check that call. TRBV21-1 is classified as a pseudogene. The CDR3 has 16 amino acids. CDR3 loop: CASSTQREGPPSEQFF.

The chain is built from TRBV12-3 or TRBV12-4 and TRBJ2-1. The CDR3 spans 14 residues. The chain's CDR3 is CASSRTNSYNEQFF.

The chain employs TRBV20-1 and TRBJ1-2. CDR1 is DFQATT, CDR2 SNEGSKA, per germline (reference sequence). This CDR3 contains 12 residues. The CDR3 loop reads CSAREPFWGDTF.

The chain employs TRBV14 and TRBJ1-2. The germline CDR1 and CDR2 sequences are SGHDN and FVKESK. This CDR3 has 14 amino acids. The CDR3 sequence is CASSQAGRVRGYTF.

This chain connects TRBV5-1 to TRBJ2-1; TCRdb proposes TRBD2, but this gene call is untestable without DNA. Germline V gives CDR1 SGHRS, CDR2 YFSETQ. The CDR3 is 17 residues long. CDR3 sequence: CASSWPGLAGVKNEQFF.

The chain carries TRBV7-9 and TRBJ2-2; TCRdb names TRBD1, which stays unverified in the absence of DNA. CDR3 length: 15 residues. Germline values: CDR1 SEHNR, CDR2 FQNEAQ (reference sequence). CDR3 sequence reads: CASSPRGTNTGELFF.

The chain employs TRBV11-3 and TRBJ2-5; the D call of TRBD1 rests on TCRdb alone, since no DNA is present to check it. The V gene's germline CDR1 is SGHNT and CDR2 YENEEA. The CDR3 is 13 amino acids. The CDR3 spells CASTPKGIETQYF.

The chain is built from TRBV20-1 and TRBJ1-2; without DNA, the TCRdb call of TRBD1 cannot be checked. The length of the CDR3 is 14 residues. CDR1 and CDR2 (germline): DFQATT, SNEGSKA (reference sequence). This CDR3 reads CSARTTQQGSGYTF.

The chain combines TRBV11-3 with TRBJ1-1. Germline V lookup: CDR1 SGHNT, CDR2 YENEEA. There are 14 residues in the CDR3. CDR3 residues: CASSRMAGNTEAFF.

The chain joins TRBV10-3 to TRBJ2-5; without DNA, the TCRdb call of TRBD2 cannot be checked. Germline CDR1 reads ENHRY; CDR2 reads SYGVKD. The CDR3 runs to 19 residues. CDR3 residues: CAISESGLAGDENQETQYF.

This chain links TRBV12-3 or TRBV12-4 with TRBJ1-2. The length of the CDR3 is 14 residues. The CDR3 here is CASSPTGENYGYTF.

The rearrangement links TRBV12-3 or TRBV12-4 to TRBJ2-7; TCRdb returns TRBD1, unconfirmable since there is no DNA. The CDR3 consists of 14 residues. The CDR3 spells CASKRTNPSYEQYF.

This rearrangement joins TRBV4-1 to TRBJ2-5. The CDR3 runs 17 residues. Germline CDR1 is MGHRA and CDR2 is YSYEKL. CDR3 protein: CASSQDLGFEAQETQYF.